This T cell receptor beta chain comes out of a study of T cell responses to AZD1222 COVID-19 vaccine. Overall study context: The study pooled second doses at about 4 or about 12 weeks.

Germline CDR1 and CDR2: MNHEY and SVGEGT. The CDR3 is made up of 14 amino acids. V lost 5 bases to trimming and J lost 2 bases, with 10 bases between them. Clones were sequenced by immunoSEQ multiplex PCR, and TCRdb holds only the in-frame ones, with some missing. The sample has approximately 100,000 clones, roughly 90% seen once. Sequences were derived from peripheral blood, sampled on day 0 of AZD1222 vaccination. The source of this sequence is an adult in good health. V usage is TRBV6-2 or TRBV6-3 and J usage is TRBJ1-5; D perhaps matches TRBD1 (6 bases). The DNA of the CDR3 is TGTGCCAGCAGTACAGGGTCTCGCAATCAGCCCCAGCATTTT. Amino acids: CASSTGSRNQPQHF.